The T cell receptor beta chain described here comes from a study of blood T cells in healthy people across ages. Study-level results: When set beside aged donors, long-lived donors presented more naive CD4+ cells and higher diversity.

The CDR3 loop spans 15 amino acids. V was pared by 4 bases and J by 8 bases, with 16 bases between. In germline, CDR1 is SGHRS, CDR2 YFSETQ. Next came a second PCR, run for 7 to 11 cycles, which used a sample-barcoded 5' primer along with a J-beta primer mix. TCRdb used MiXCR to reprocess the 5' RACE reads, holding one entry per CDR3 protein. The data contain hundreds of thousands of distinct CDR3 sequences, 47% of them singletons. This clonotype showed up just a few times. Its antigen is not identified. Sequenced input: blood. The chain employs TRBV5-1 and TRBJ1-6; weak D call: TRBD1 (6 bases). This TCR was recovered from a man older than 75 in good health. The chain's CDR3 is CASSTRTGIDSPLHF. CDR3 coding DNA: TGCGCCAGCAGCACCCGTACAGGGATCGATTCACCCCTCCACTTT.